Below are 26 T cell receptor beta chains sequenced from a single sample in a study of cytomegalovirus exposure and HLA in healthy donors. PCR was performed using 60 Vbeta and 13 Jbeta primers. Produced via immunoSEQ multiplex PCR; TCRdb's table is partial and in-frame only. The sample gives about 120,000 clones, 65% to 90% of which show up once; about 2% is in the top ten. The sequencing sample was made of PBMCs. These receptor sequences come from a middle-aged woman in good health and CMV-seronegative.

This chain uses TRBV11-2 with TRBJ2-7, with TRBD1 matching 9 bases. J lost 2 bases, V lost 4 bases, and 6 bases had no gene match. Germline CDR1 SGHAT, CDR2 FQNNGV. The CDR3 sequence is 15 residues long. The CDR3 region has the DNA TGTGCCAGCAGCTCAGGACAGGGGTACCCCTACGAGCAGTACTTC. Amino acids: CASSSGQGYPYEQYF.

The rearrangement joins TRBV5-8 to TRBJ2-1; D is possibly TRBD2 (5 bases). V shed 4 bases and J shed 5 bases, with 19 bases lying between them. The germline V gene encodes CDR1 SGHTS and CDR2 YDEGEE. The CDR3 covers 16 residues. The CDR3 region has the DNA TGTGCCAGCAGCCCGATGTGGGCTAGCCAGCACAATGAGCAGTTCTTC. It yields the protein CASSPMWASQHNEQFF.

The chain has TRBV15 and TRBJ1-2; D might be TRBD1 (5 bases). V gave up 5 bases and J gave up 4 bases, with 17 bases separating them. This CDR3 comprises 15 residues. CDR1 and CDR2 from the germline V gene are LNHNV and YYDKDF (reference sequence). Here the CDR3 DNA reads TGTGCCACCAGCCGTACCCGGGGAGGGACCTATGGCTACACCTTC. It codes for CATSRTRGGTYGYTF.

The genes are TRBV7-9 and TRBJ2-7, with D perhaps matching TRBD1 (6 bases). Per germline, CDR1 SEHNR and CDR2 FQNEAQ (reference sequence). The CDR3 consists of 13 residues. V was cut by 5 bases and J by 5 bases, with 13 bases left in between. The chain's CDR3 is CASSLSDRNEQYF. The CDR3 DNA sequence: TGTGCCAGCAGCCTCTCGGACAGAAACGAGCAGTACTTC.

This chain links TRBV4-3 with TRBJ2-4; TRBD2 matches at 10 bases. The CDR3 has 17 amino acids. Trimming took 0 bases from V and 8 from J; bases not matched to a gene: 10. Looked up from germline, CDR1 is LGHNA and CDR2 is YSLEER. In DNA, the CDR3 is TGCGCCAGCAGCCAAGAGAAGATAGCGGGAGGAGGGGACATTCAGTACTTC. The encoded protein is CASSQEKIAGGGDIQYF.

The J gene is TRBJ1-5, the V gene TRBV19, with TRBD1 matching 10 bases. Germline CDR1 is LNHDA and CDR2 is SQIVND (reference sequence). J lost 7 bases, V lost 10 bases, and 10 bases had no gene match. This CDR3 region has 14 residues. CDR3 nucleotide sequence: TGTGCCACCCTAGACAGGGGGCGCCGGCAGCCCCAGCATTTT. It yields the protein CATLDRGRRQPQHF.

This clone was recorded only once. The chain recombines TRBV2 with TRBJ2-5; D uncertain. Germline V CDR1 and CDR2: SNHLY, FYNNEI. CDR3 length: 13 residues. V was trimmed by 6 bases and J by 7 bases, leaving 15 bases between them. CDR3 residues: CASREPAGWTQYF. In DNA form, the CDR3 reads TGTGCCAGCAGGGAGCCGGCCGGATGGACCCAGTACTTC.

Only a few counts were recorded for this clone. In DNA, the CDR3 is TGTGCCAGCATTGACGGAGCTGCGTCAGCGAGGGGCTACACCTTC. Protein: CASIDGAASARGYTF. The chain couples TRBV6-1 to TRBJ1-2; no clear D. The CDR3 consists of 15 residues. Germline assignment: CDR1 MNHNS and CDR2 SASEGT. Trimming took 7 bases from V and 8 from J, leaving 23 bases between them.

This chain joins TRBV4-3 and TRBJ2-5; D may be TRBD2 (5 bases). This CDR3 has 16 residues. V lost 1 base and J 1 base, leaving 13 bases between the germline ends. Germline CDR1 LGHNA, CDR2 YSLEER. CDR3 sequence reads: CASSQVAGGPQETQYF. CDR3 DNA: TGCGCCAGCAGCCAAGTAGCCGGCGGGCCCCAAGAGACCCAGTACTTC.

The rearrangement uses TRBV5-4 and TRBJ2-2; 10 bases are shared with TRBD1. The ends lost 3 bases at V and 4 bases at J; junction bases unmatched: 3. The V gene's germline CDR1 is SGHNT and CDR2 YYREEE (reference sequence). This CDR3 region has 15 residues. CDR3 protein: CASSSWTGGTGELFF. The CDR3 bases are TGTGCCAGCAGCTCCTGGACAGGGGGCACCGGGGAGCTGTTTTTT.

The chain couples TRBV28 to TRBJ2-7; the match to TRBD2 covers 7 bases. CDR1 is MDHEN and CDR2 is SYDVKM in the germline V gene. V lost 5 bases, J lost 4 bases, and 8 bases stayed unmatched. The CDR3 has 14 residues. The CDR3 spells CASSGMGGRYEQYF. CDR3 coding DNA: TGTGCCAGCAGTGGGATGGGAGGGAGGTACGAGCAGTACTTC. The full variable domain, completed using reference TRBV28 and TRBJ2-7, is DVKVTQSSRYLVKRTGEKVFLECVQDMDHENMFWYRQDPGLGLRLIYFSYDVKMKEKGDIPEGYSVSREKKERFSLILESASTNQTSMYLCASSGMGGRYEQYFGPGTRLTVT.

This chain links TRBV5-5 with TRBJ1-1; 9 bases agree with TRBD1. The trim removed 4 bases at V and 5 bases at J, leaving 12 bases unmatched. The length of the CDR3 is 16 residues. Germline assignment: CDR1 SGHKS and CDR2 YYEKEE (reference sequence). The CDR3 protein is CASSAGTGTGRTEAFF. As DNA, the CDR3 is TGTGCCAGCAGCGCGGGGACTGGGACAGGGAGGACTGAAGCTTTCTTT.

The chain employs TRBV6-1 and TRBJ1-4; weak D call: TRBD1 (5 bases). Per the germline V gene, CDR1 is MNHNS and CDR2 is SASEGT. V was clipped by 5 bases and J by 5 bases, with 9 bases between them. This CDR3 contains 13 residues. The CDR3 DNA is TGTGCCAGCAGTCCGACAGAGAATGAAAAACTGTTTTTT. This gives the protein CASSPTENEKLFF.

V gene TRBV21-1 combines with J gene TRBJ2-7; TRBD2, the table's D call, was not compared with the DNA. TRBV21-1 is assigned pseudogene status. This CDR3 contains 12 residues. The CDR3 sequence is CPGSLAPYEQYF. The DNA for the CDR3 is TGCCCCGGTTCGCTAGCACCCTACGAGCAGTACTTC.

The rearrangement joins TRBV11-2 to TRBJ1-4; D not resolved. Germline V CDR1 and CDR2: SGHAT, FQNNGV. The CDR3 extends over 16 amino acids. Trimming left V 3 bases short and J 4 bases short, with 15 bases between. The DNA for the CDR3 is TGTGCCAGCAGCTTGATCACGGGTGCCGTTAATGAAAAACTGTTTTTT. The encoded protein is CASSLITGAVNEKLFF.

V usage is TRBV7-9 and J usage is TRBJ2-3; tentative D call: TRBD1 (6 bases). This CDR3 comprises 17 residues. Trimming removed 1 base at V and 3 bases at J, with 17 bases between. Germline lookup yields CDR1 SEHNR and CDR2 FQNEAQ (reference sequence). CDR3 residues: CASSLGPGHLNTDTQYF. CDR3 DNA sequence: TGTGCCAGCAGCTTAGGGCCGGGACACCTAAATACAGATACGCAGTATTTT.

The genes are TRBV7-3 and TRBJ1-6; D remains unclear. Looked up from germline, CDR1 is SGHTA and CDR2 is FQGTGA. Trimming shortened V by 5 bases and J by 10 bases, and 12 bases separated the two germline ends. The CDR3 spans 13 residues. The CDR3 spells CASSLQASSPLHF. The CDR3 DNA sequence: TGTGCCAGCAGCCTCCAGGCTTCCTCACCCCTCCACTTT.

The CDR3 sequence is CASSPGTGADYGYTF. The CDR3 DNA sequence: TGTGCCAGCTCACCCGGGACAGGGGCTGACTATGGCTACACCTTC. V usage is TRBV18 and J usage is TRBJ1-2; 10 nucleotides match TRBD1. The V segment lost 3 bases and the J segment 3 bases; nucleotides outside the gene matches: 4. CDR1 is KGHSH, CDR2 LQKENI, per germline. The CDR3 length is 15 residues.

The CDR3, as DNA: TGTGCCAGCAGTCCCCGGACGGGGGGAGAGACCCAGTACTTC. This encodes CASSPRTGGETQYF. The rearrangement uses TRBV27 and TRBJ2-5; 7 positions agree with TRBD2. CDR1 is MNHEY, CDR2 SMNVEV, per germline (reference sequence). This CDR3 contains 14 residues. V lost 5 bases, J lost 4 bases, and 7 bases stayed unmatched.

J is TRBJ1-2 and V is TRBV5-1, with TRBD1 identical over 9 bases. This CDR3 is built from 13 residues. The junction had 3 bases not matched to a gene; V was cut back by 4 bases and J by 5 bases. In germline, CDR1 is SGHRS, CDR2 YFSETQ. The CDR3 spells CASSVGTGYGYTF. The DNA of the CDR3 is TGCGCCAGCAGCGTTGGGACAGGGTATGGCTACACCTTC.

This clone was seen more than once but under ten times. The V call is TRBV6-1, the J call TRBJ1-4; D remains ambiguous. CDR1 and CDR2 (germline): MNHNS, SASEGT. The V end was cut by 3 bases, the J end by 1 base, with 9 bases between. This CDR3 is 15 amino acids long. The CDR3 bases are TGTGCCAGCAGTGACAGGCAGAGAACTAATGAAAAACTGTTTTTT. This codes for CASSDRQRTNEKLFF.

Turning to this clone: Other DNA sequences of this sample code for an identical CDR3. This sequence joins TRBV27 and TRBJ2-3; TRBD1 matches 10 bases. Germline CDR1 MNHEY, CDR2 SMNVEV (reference sequence). The length of the CDR3 is 17 residues. V lost 0 bases to trimming and J lost 5 bases; unmatched junction nucleotides: 8. The CDR3 bases are TGTGCCAGCAGTTTATCGTTGAGACAGGGGGCCCTAGATACGCAGTATTTT. Amino acid sequence: CASSLSLRQGALDTQYF.

The CDR3 coding sequence is TGTGCCAGCAGCCCACAGGGGGGCACTGAAGCTTTCTTT. The encoded protein is CASSPQGGTEAFF. The chain combines TRBV7-9 with TRBJ1-1, with TRBD1 matching 8 bases. Germline lookup yields CDR1 SEHNR and CDR2 FQNEAQ (reference sequence). V shed 5 bases and J 4 bases; nucleotides not matched to a gene: 3. This CDR3 has 13 amino acids.

In its sample, this clone was seen a few times. The chain joins TRBV4-1 to TRBJ1-2, with 8 positions matching TRBD1. The germline V gene has CDR1 MGHRA and CDR2 YSYEKL. This CDR3 is 17 amino acids long. The V and J ends lost 1 base and 4 bases, in that order; junction bases with no gene match: 11. DNA for the CDR3: TGCGCCAGCAGCCAAGCCTCGGGCAGGGGGCGATTCTATGGCTACACCTTC. Amino acids: CASSQASGRGRFYGYTF.

This sequence joins TRBV6-5 and TRBJ2-4; TRBD2 aligns across 9 bases. V trimming: 5 bases; J trimming: 3 bases; junction bases outside the gene matches: 5. The CDR3 loop spans 15 amino acids. Germline CDR1 reads MNHEY; CDR2 reads SVGAGI. The CDR3 DNA follows: TGTGCCAGCAGTAAGACTAGCGGTAACAAAAACATTCAGTACTTC. Protein sequence: CASSKTSGNKNIQYF.

The rearrangement uses TRBV5-4 and TRBJ1-2; unclear D gene. From germline, CDR1 is SGHNT and CDR2 YYREEE (reference sequence). This CDR3 has 16 residues. V lost 5 bases to trimming and J lost 2 bases, with 19 bases between them. This CDR3 is CASSHNSRTGNYGYTF. CDR3 DNA: TGTGCCAGCAGTCACAATTCGAGGACTGGCAACTATGGCTACACCTTC.